The 8 T cell receptor beta chains reported below all come from one sample, sequenced in a study of vaccination effects on CD4 cells after COVID-19. Some clones are missing from TCRdb's copy, which holds only in-frame ones; the method was immunoSEQ multiplex PCR. Of tens of thousands of clones listed, 60% to 85% are singletons. Which antigens these TCRs recognize remains unknown. Expansion with viral peptide pools was applied to antigen-specific CD4+ T cells by the ViraFEST assay prior to sequencing. When less than 13 days of culture had elapsed, CD4+ T cells were isolated. The vaccine recipients had no prior SARS-CoV-2 infection, with negative nucleocapsid antibodies. This specimen was CD4+ T cells from PBMCs cultured with SARS-CoV-2 spike peptides, taken before COVID-19 vaccination. These receptors were taken from a human donor who received a COVID-19 vaccine.

The V and J genes are TRBV27 and TRBJ2-7; 12 bases map to TRBD2. This CDR3 is built from 15 residues. Trimming took 6 bases from V and 2 from J; bases not matched to a gene: 5. The germline CDR1 and CDR2 sequences are MNHEY and SMNVEV (reference sequence). CDR3 protein: CASSSLAGGTYEQYV. CDR3 coding DNA: TGTGCCAGCAGCTCACTAGCGGGGGGTACCTACGAGCAGTACGTC.

This clone was seen a few times. The chain is built from TRBV19 and TRBJ2-3, with D possibly matching TRBD2 (6 bases). This CDR3 has 13 residues. Germline CDR1 and CDR2: LNHDA and SQIVND (reference sequence). Trimming removed 11 bases at V and 3 bases at J, with 15 bases between. The CDR3 loop is CASTHGGTDTQYF. The CDR3 DNA sequence: TGTGCCTCCACCCACGGGGGAACAGATACGCAGTATTTT.

This chain links TRBV28 with TRBJ1-5, with D unresolved. Germline values: CDR1 MDHEN, CDR2 SYDVKM. V lost 6 bases and J 2 bases, leaving 11 bases between the germline ends. This CDR3 spans 14 amino acids. The CDR3 region has the DNA TGTGCCAGCAGGCCTTGGGGTGGCAATCAGCCCCAGCATTTT. This translates into CASRPWGGNQPQHF.

This chain connects TRBV6-5 to TRBJ2-3; 7 nucleotides agree with TRBD1. V lost 0 bases, J lost 5 bases, and 8 bases stayed unmatched. CDR1 MNHEY and CDR2 SVGAGI come from the germline V gene. CDR3 size: 16 residues. CDR3 DNA sequence: TGTGCCAGCAGTTACTCGATGGGACAGAGCGGAGATACGCAGTATTTT. Amino acids: CASSYSMGQSGDTQYF.

The chain has TRBV6-5 and TRBJ1-4; TRBD1 is a possible D gene (6 bases). CDR3 size: 15 residues. CDR1 is MNHEY and CDR2 is SVGAGI in the germline V gene. V dropped 6 bases and J dropped 4 bases, with 15 bases sitting between them. The CDR3 sequence: CASRLDRINNEKLFF. Here the CDR3 DNA reads TGTGCCAGCAGGCTAGACAGGATTAATAATGAAAAACTGTTTTTT.

The gene calls are TRBV21-1 and TRBJ2-5; TRBD1 is the table's D call, not checked against the DNA. TRBV21-1 is listed as a pseudogene. This CDR3 region has 17 residues. The CDR3 nucleotides are TGTGCCAGCAGCTCAAAGGGGGACAGGGGGTGTAAGGAGACCCAGTACTTC. This codes for CASSSKGDRGCKETQYF.

The rearrangement joins TRBV6-5 to TRBJ2-2; 9 positions agree with TRBD2. The ends lost 0 bases at V and 7 bases at J; junction bases unmatched: 6. Germline-derived CDR1 and CDR2 are MNHEY and SVGAGI. The CDR3 runs to 16 residues. The CDR3 DNA is TGTGCCAGCAGTTACTCGGGACTAGCTCGTCACGGGGAGCTGTTTTTT. This translates into CASSYSGLARHGELFF.

The chain uses TRBV21-1 and TRBJ1-2; whether TRBD1, the table's D call, matches the DNA was not checked. TRBV21-1 has pseudogene status. The CDR3 totals 15 residues. CDR3 loop: CASSKAGQVNYGYTF. The CDR3 DNA reads as TGTGCCAGCAGCAAAGCGGGACAGGTGAACTATGGCTACACCTTC.